This T cell receptor (beta chain) was retrieved from a study of monozygotic twins with inflammatory bowel disease. TCRdb reworked the 5' RACE reads into one entry per CDR3 protein, no DNA. The sample table includes about 450,000 distinct CDR3 sequences. CDR1 is SGHTA and CDR2 is FQGNSA in the germline V gene. The length of the CDR3 is 16 residues. The material sequenced was blood. This chain links TRBV7-2 with TRBJ1-4; the D gene TCRdb calls, TRBD1, cannot be checked with no DNA. The receptor's source is a human donor with ulcerative colitis or Crohn's disease, or a healthy co-twin of an affected twin (not recorded which). The chain's CDR3 is CASSLVGGGGNEKLFF.